Included here is one T cell receptor beta chain sequence, with context. In this sample, this clone turned up once. No cognate antigen has been identified for it. The input lacks base qualities; no much larger clone sits a single base away. Because repertoires were sampled repeatedly during chemoradiotherapy, clonal expansion in the tumor microenvironment could be followed. These data come from a study of chemoradiotherapy in HPV16-positive cancers (dated by TCRdb to between 2021 and 2024). Concerning the study at large: Using functional T-cell assays on cells from a couple of HPV16-positive patients, the researchers defined candidate HPV-specific T-cell clones and common TCR motifs. Whether T-cell immunity against the HPV oncoproteins E6 and E7 changes during chemoradiotherapy and whether survival is affected by this immunity were examined in the study. The candidate HPV-specific TCRs and motifs were then tracked in TCR repertoires from about 93 patients with HPV-related cancers. What the study reported, not specific to this receptor: Improved recurrence-free survival in HPV16-positive patients was associated with expansion of HPV-responsive T cells during chemoradiotherapy. Expansion of candidate HPV-specific clones and E7-related TCR motifs was observed in the tumor microenvironment during treatment, whereas no such expansion was observed for non-HPV-specific T cells. Only a couple of HPV16-positive patients were used to derive the functional definition of HPV-specific T cells, and the survival association was reported for HPV16-positive patients.

The method was the immunoSEQ multiplex PCR assay. TCRdb's version of the immuneACCESS table is confined to in-frame rearrangements and falls short of the full clone set. An unresolved V gene accounts for under half of the shortfall where checked; the remainder is of unknown origin. Present in this sample are about 10,000 clones, 80% to 95% of which were seen just once. The ten largest clones add up to over 1.5% of the sample. According to the germline V gene, CDR1 reads MNHNS and CDR2 reads SASEGT. The CDR3 runs 17 amino acids, cysteine and phenylalanine included. Kept here is only the CDR3 DNA, which spans 51 bases and is read in frame from base 1.

This chain is built from TRBV6-1 and TRBJ2-5; 10 bases in the junction line up with TRBD2. The J call may not be correct, given that the DNA end is closer to TRBJ2-7. The receptor was isolated from a human donor with HPV-associated anogenital cancer. Sequencing used blood, obtained from a patient who underwent chemoradiotherapy. The CDR3 reads as follows: CASSESLSSGGPYEQYF. The base sequence is TGTGCCAGCAGTGAAAGTTTGTCTAGCGGGGGACCCTACGAGCAGTACTTC.